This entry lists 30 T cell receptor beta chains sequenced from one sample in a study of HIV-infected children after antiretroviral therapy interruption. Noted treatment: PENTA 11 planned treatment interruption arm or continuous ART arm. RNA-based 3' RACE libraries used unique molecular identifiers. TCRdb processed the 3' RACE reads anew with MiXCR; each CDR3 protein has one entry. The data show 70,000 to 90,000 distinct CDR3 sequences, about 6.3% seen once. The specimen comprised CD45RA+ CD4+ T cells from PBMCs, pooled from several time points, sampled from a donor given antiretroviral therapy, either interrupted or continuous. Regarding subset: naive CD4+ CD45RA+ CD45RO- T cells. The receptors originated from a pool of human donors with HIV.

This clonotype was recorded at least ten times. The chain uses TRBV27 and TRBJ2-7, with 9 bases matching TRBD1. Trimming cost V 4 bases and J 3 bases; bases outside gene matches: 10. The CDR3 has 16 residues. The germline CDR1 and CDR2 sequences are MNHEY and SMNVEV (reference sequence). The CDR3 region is CASSSPDRGKGYEQYF. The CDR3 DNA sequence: TGTGCCAGCAGTTCCCCAGACAGGGGGAAAGGCTACGAGCAGTACTTC.

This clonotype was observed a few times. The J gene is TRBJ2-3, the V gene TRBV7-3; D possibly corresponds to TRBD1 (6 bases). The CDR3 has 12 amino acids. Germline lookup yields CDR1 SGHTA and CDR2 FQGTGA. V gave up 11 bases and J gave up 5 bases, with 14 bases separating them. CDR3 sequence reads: CAAGQKRDTQYF. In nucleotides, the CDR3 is TGTGCCGCAGGACAGAAAAGAGATACGCAGTATTTT.

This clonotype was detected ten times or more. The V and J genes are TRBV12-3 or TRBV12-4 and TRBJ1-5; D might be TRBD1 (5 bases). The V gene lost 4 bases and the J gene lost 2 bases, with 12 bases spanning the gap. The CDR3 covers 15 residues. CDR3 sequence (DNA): TGTGCCAGCAGTTGGGGACCGCGGGGCAATCAGCCCCAGCATTTT. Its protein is CASSWGPRGNQPQHF.

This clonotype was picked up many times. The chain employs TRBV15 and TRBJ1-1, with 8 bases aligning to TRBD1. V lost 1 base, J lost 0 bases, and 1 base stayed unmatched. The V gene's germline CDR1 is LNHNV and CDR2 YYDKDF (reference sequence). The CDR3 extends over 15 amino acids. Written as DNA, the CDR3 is TGTGCCACCAGCAGAGCCAGGGGGCTGAACACTGAAGCTTTCTTT. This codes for CATSRARGLNTEAFF.

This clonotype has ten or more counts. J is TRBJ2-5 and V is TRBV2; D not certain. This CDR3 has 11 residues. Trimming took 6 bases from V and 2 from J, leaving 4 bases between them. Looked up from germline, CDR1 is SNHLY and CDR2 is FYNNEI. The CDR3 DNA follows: TGTGCCAGCAGCATGCAAGAGACCCAGTACTTC. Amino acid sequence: CASSMQETQYF.

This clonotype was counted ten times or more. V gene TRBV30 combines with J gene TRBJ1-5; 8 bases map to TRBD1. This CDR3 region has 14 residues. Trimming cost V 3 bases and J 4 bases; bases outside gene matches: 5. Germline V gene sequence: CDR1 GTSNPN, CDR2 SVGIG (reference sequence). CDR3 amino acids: CAWSEGTGNQPQHF. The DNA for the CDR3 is TGTGCCTGGAGCGAAGGGACAGGTAATCAGCCCCAGCATTTT.

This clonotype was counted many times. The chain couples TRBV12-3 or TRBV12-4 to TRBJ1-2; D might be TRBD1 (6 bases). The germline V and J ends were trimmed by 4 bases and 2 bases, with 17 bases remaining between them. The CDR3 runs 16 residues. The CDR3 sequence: CASSSLDRRINYGYTF. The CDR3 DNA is TGTGCCAGCAGTTCCCTAGACAGGAGGATAAACTATGGCTACACCTTC.

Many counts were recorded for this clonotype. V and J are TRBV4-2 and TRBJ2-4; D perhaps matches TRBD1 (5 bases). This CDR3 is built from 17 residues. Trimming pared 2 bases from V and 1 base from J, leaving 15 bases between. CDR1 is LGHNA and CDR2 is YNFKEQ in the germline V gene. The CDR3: CASSQLQTVRAKNIQYF. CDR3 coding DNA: TGTGCCAGCAGCCAATTACAGACAGTGCGCGCCAAAAACATTCAGTACTTC.

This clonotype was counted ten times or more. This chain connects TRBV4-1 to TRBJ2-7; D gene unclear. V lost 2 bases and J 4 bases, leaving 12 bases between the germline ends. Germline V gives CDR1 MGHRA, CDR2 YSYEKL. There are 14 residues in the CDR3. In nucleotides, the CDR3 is TGCGCCAGCAGCCAACGATTACAGTTATACGAGCAGTACTTC. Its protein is CASSQRLQLYEQYF.

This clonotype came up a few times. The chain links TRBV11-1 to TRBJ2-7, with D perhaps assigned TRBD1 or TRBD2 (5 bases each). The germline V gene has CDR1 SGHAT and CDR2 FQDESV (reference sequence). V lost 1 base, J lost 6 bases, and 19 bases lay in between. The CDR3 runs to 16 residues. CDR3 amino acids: CASSLVGITRDREQYF. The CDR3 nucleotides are TGTGCCAGCAGCTTAGTTGGTATTACGAGGGACCGCGAGCAGTACTTC. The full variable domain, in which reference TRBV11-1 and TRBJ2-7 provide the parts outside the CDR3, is EAEVAQSPRYKITEKSQAVAFWCDPISGHATLYWYRQILGQGPELLVQFQDESVVDDSQLPKDRFSAERLKGVDSTLKIQPAELGDSAMYLCASSLVGITRDREQYFGPGTRLTVT.

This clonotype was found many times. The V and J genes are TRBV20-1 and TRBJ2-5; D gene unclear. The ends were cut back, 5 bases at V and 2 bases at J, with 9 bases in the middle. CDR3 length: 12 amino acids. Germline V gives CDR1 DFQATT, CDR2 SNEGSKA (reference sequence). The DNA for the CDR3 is TGCAGTGCTCCGCTCGATCAAGAGACCCAGTACTTC. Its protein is CSAPLDQETQYF.

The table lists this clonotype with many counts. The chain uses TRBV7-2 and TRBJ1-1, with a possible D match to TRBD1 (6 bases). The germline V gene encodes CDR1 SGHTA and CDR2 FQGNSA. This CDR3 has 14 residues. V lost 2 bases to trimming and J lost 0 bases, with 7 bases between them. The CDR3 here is CASSLYRVNTEAFF. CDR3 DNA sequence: TGTGCCAGCAGCTTATACAGGGTGAACACTGAAGCTTTCTTT. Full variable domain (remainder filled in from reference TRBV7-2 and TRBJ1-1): GAGVSQSPSNKVTEKGKDVELRCDPISGHTALYWYRQSLGQGLEFLIYFQGNSAPDKSGLPSDRFSAERTGGSVSTLTIQRTQQEDSAVYLCASSLYRVNTEAFFGQGTRLTVV.

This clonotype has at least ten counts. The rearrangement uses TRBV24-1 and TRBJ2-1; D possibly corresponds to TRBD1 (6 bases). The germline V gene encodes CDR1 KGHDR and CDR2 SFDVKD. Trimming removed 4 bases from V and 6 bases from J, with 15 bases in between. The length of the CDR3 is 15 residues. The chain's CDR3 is CATSDPRTGFNEQFF. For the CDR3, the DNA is TGTGCCACCAGTGACCCCCGCACAGGGTTCAATGAGCAGTTCTTC.

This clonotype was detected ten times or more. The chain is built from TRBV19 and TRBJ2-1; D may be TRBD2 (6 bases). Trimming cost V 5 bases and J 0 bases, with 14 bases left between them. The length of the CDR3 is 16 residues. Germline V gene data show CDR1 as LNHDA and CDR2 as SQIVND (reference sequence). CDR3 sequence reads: CASSPERVSSYNEQFF. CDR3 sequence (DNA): TGTGCCAGTAGTCCAGAGCGGGTGAGCTCCTACAATGAGCAGTTCTTC.

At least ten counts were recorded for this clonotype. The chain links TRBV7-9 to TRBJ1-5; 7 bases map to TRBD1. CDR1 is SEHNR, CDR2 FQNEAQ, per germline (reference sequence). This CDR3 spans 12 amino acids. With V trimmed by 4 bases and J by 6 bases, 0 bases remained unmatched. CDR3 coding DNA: TGTGCCAGCAGCTACAGGGGTCAGCCCCAGCATTTT. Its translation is CASSYRGQPQHF.

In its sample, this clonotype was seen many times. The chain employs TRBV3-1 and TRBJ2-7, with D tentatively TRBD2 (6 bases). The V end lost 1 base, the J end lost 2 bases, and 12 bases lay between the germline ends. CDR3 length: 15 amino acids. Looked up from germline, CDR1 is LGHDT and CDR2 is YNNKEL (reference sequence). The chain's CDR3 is CASSQVAGPTYEQYF. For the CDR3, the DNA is TGTGCCAGCAGCCAAGTCGCGGGGCCAACCTACGAGCAGTACTTC.

The CDR3: CSARPNSGNTIYF. The CDR3 DNA sequence: TGCAGTGCGCGTCCCAATTCTGGAAACACCATATATTTT. J is TRBJ1-3 and V is TRBV20-1; D uncertain. V lost 6 bases and J 1 base, leaving 10 bases between the germline ends. CDR3 length: 13 amino acids. Germline CDR1 is DFQATT and CDR2 is SNEGSKA (reference sequence).

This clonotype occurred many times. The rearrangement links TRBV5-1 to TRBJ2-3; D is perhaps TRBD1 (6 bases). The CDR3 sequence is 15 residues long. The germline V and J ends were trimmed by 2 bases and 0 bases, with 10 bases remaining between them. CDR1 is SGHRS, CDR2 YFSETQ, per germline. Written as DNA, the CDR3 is TGCGCCAGCAGCTTTCAGGGGAAAAGCACAGATACGCAGTATTTT. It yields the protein CASSFQGKSTDTQYF.

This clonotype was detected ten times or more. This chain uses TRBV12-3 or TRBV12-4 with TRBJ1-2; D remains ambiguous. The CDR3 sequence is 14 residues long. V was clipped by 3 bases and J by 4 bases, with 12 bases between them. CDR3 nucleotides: TGTGCCAGCAGTTTCAACGAGAAATTCTATGGCTACACCTTC. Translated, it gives CASSFNEKFYGYTF.

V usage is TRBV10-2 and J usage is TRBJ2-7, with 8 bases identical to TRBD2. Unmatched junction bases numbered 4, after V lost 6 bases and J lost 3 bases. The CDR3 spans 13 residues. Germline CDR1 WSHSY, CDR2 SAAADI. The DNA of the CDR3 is TGCGCCAGCAGATTAACTAGCGGCTACGAGCAGTACTTC. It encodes CASRLTSGYEQYF.

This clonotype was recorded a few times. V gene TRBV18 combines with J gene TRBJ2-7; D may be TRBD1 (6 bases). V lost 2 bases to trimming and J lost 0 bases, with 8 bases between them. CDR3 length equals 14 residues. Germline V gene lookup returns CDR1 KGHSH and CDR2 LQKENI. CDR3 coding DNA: TGTGCCAGCTCACCAACAGGGAGCTCCTACGAGCAGTACTTC. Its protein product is CASSPTGSSYEQYF.

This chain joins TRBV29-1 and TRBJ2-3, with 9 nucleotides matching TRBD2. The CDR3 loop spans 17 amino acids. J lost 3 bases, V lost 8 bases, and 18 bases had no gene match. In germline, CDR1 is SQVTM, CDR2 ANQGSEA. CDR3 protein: CSFRVMAGGPGTDTQYF. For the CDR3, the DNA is TGCAGCTTCCGGGTGATGGCGGGAGGGCCAGGGACAGATACGCAGTATTTT.

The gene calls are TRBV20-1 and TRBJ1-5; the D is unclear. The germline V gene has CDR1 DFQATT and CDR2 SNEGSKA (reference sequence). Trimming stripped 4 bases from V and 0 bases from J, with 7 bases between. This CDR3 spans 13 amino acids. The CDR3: CSAIQVSNQPQHF. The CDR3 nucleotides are TGCAGTGCTATCCAAGTTAGCAATCAGCCCCAGCATTTT.

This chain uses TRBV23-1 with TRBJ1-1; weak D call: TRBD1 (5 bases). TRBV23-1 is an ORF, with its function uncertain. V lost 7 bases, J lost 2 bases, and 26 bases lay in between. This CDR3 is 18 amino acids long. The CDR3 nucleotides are TGCGCCAGCATCTTGGTGGACCGCGGGGGAGATTCTAACACTGAAGCTTTCTTT. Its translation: CASILVDRGGDSNTEAFF.

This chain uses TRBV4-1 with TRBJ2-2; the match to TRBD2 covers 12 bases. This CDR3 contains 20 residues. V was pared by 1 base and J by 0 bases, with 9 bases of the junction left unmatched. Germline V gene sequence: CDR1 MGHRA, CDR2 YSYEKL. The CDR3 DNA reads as TGCGCCAGCAGCCAAGGAGGACTAGCGGGGCTTTTCGCGAACACCGGGGAGCTGTTTTTT. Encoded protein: CASSQGGLAGLFANTGELFF.

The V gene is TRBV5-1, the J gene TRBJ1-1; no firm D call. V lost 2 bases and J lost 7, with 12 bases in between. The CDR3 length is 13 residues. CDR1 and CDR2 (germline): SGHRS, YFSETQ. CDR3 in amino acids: CASSFGVESEAFF. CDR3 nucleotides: TGCGCCAGCAGCTTTGGGGTCGAGAGTGAAGCTTTCTTT.

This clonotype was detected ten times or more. The CDR3 nucleotides are TGTGCCAGCAGCTTTGGCGGCCGATGGGATACGCAGTATTTT. This encodes CASSFGGRWDTQYF. The J gene is TRBJ2-3, the V gene TRBV25-1; D call uncertain. The V end was cut by 6 bases, the J end by 6 bases, with 16 bases between. The CDR3 length is 14 residues. The germline CDR1 and CDR2 sequences are MGHDK and SYGVNS.

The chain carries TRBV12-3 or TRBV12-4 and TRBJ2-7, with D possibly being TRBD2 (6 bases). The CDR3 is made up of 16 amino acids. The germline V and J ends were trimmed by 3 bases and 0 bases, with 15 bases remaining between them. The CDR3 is CASSFRPGVTSYEQYF. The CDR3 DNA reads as TGTGCCAGCAGTTTTAGGCCGGGGGTTACCTCCTACGAGCAGTACTTC.

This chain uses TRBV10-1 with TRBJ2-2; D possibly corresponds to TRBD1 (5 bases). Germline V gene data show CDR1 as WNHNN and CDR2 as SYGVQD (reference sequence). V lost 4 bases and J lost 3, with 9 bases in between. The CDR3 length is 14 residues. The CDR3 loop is CASSARGYTGELFF. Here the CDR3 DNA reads TGCGCCAGCAGTGCTAGGGGCTACACCGGGGAGCTGTTTTTT.

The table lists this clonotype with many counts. The CDR3 nucleotides are TGCGCCAGCAGCGAGGGACACCGGAACACCGGGGAGCTGTTTTTT. Its protein product is CASSEGHRNTGELFF. V and J are TRBV23-1 and TRBJ2-2; possibly TRBD1 for D (6 bases). TRBV23-1 qualifies as an ORF whose function is uncertain. Trimming removed 6 bases from V and 1 base from J, with 12 bases in between. This CDR3 is 15 amino acids long.